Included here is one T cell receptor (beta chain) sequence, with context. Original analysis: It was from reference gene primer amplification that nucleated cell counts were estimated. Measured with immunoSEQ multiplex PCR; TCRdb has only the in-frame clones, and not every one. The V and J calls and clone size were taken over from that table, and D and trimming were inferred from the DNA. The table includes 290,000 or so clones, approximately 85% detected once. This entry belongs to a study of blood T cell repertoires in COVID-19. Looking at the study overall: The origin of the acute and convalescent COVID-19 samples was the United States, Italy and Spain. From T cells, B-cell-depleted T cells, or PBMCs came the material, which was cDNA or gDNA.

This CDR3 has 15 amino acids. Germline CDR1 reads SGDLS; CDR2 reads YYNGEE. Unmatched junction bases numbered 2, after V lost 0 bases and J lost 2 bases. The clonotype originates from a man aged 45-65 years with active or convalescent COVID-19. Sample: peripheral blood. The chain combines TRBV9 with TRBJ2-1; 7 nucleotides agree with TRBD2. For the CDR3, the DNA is TGTGCCAGCAGCGTAGGGGAGGGAACCTACAATGAGCAGTTCTTC. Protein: CASSVGEGTYNEQFF.